This T cell receptor (beta chain) was retrieved from a study of shared clonotypes between healthy human individuals. TCRdb's copy holds only in-frame clones and misses some; the assay was immunoSEQ multiplex PCR. Of fewer than 2.5 million clones detected, 90% to 95% appear once; the ten largest clones hold roughly 0.39%. Notes on the study in general: Genetic and exposure-history diversity was limited by the small donor number.

Germline lookup yields CDR1 LGHNA and CDR2 YNFKEQ. This CDR3 has 18 amino acids. V lost 1 base, J lost 4 bases, and 11 bases stayed unmatched. As concerns this clone: Antigen specificity is unknown.

Sequenced material: naive CD4+ T cells from PBMCs. The subset here: CD45RA+ positively selected. The clonotype originates from a man aged 18 to 35 in good health. Some clones in this sample may be carry-over from other donors' samples. The chain recombines TRBV4-2 with TRBJ2-5; 11 bases agree with TRBD2. CDR3 amino acids: CASSQVSSGRAGSETQYF. CDR3 DNA sequence: TGTGCCAGCAGCCAAGTCAGTAGCGGGAGGGCCGGTTCAGAGACCCAGTACTTC.